One sample yielded the 26 T cell receptor beta chains listed below, sequenced in a study of T cells in narcolepsy. Repertoires were generated with immunoSEQ multiplex PCR, while TCRdb's copy carries only in-frame clones and drops some. The data contain about 35,000 clones, about 80% of them singletons. Sequenced sample: memory (CD45RA-) CD4+ T cells from blood. The receptors stem from a human donor in good health.

The J gene is TRBJ1-4, the V gene TRBV6-6; 8 bases match TRBD1. The V gene's germline CDR1 is MNHNY and CDR2 SVGAGI (reference sequence). J was trimmed by 8 bases and V by 6 bases; bases with no gene match: 8. This CDR3 is 14 amino acids long. The CDR3 region is CASRIQGAGEKLFF. DNA of the CDR3: TGTGCCAGCAGGATCCAGGGGGCGGGGGAAAAACTGTTTTTT.

The gene calls are TRBV5-4 and TRBJ2-2; 7 nucleotides match TRBD2. V was pared by 1 base and J by 4 bases, with 4 bases of the junction left unmatched. The V gene's germline CDR1 is SGHNT and CDR2 YYREEE (reference sequence). The CDR3 consists of 15 residues. CDR3 amino acids: CASSLTSVGTGELFF. The CDR3, as DNA: TGTGCCAGCAGCTTGACTAGCGTTGGCACCGGGGAGCTGTTTTTT.

In this sample, this clone turned up once. The chain carries TRBV29-1 and TRBJ2-3, with D hard to call. V was shortened by 4 bases and J by 5 bases, with 16 bases between the two germline ends. Per germline, CDR1 SQVTM and CDR2 ANQGSEA. The CDR3 length is 14 residues. The CDR3 bases are TGCAGCGTTGGGTCGACGGCTGGTGGAGATACGCAGTATTTT. Translated: CSVGSTAGGDTQYF.

The CDR3 protein is CASSTGVSPLHF. The CDR3 DNA is TGCGCCAGCAGTACAGGGGTTTCACCCCTCCACTTT. The chain recombines TRBV10-1 with TRBJ1-6, with 7 bases fitting TRBD1. The V gene's germline CDR1 is WNHNN and CDR2 SYGVQD (reference sequence). The CDR3 contains 12 residues. V was pared by 5 bases and J by 9 bases, with 1 base of the junction left unmatched.

The chain joins TRBV6-5 to TRBJ2-3; 11 bases map to TRBD2. Germline assignment: CDR1 MNHEY and CDR2 SVGAGI. This CDR3 is built from 16 residues. J was trimmed by 6 bases and V by 2 bases; bases with no gene match: 7. This chain's CDR3 is CASSYPIAGGPDTQYF. DNA for the CDR3: TGTGCCAGCAGTTACCCGATAGCGGGGGGGCCCGATACGCAGTATTTT.

CDR3 coding DNA: TGTGCCATCAGTGCCCGGACAGGGAACTCCTACGAGCAGTACTTC. Translating gives CAISARTGNSYEQYF. This chain joins TRBV10-3 and TRBJ2-7, with TRBD1 matching 8 bases. The CDR3 consists of 15 residues. Germline V gene lookup returns CDR1 ENHRY and CDR2 SYGVKD. V lost 4 bases, J lost 0 bases, and 5 bases stayed unmatched.

In its sample, this clone was seen a few times. The rearrangement uses TRBV6-5 and TRBJ1-4; D is uncertain. Germline lookup yields CDR1 MNHEY and CDR2 SVGAGI. V lost 5 bases and J lost 7, with 14 bases in between. The CDR3 sequence is 14 residues long. For the CDR3, the DNA is TGTGCCAGCAGTCAAGGGCCCCGGGGTGAAAAACTGTTTTTT. Translating it yields CASSQGPRGEKLFF.

This clone turned up a few times. The genes are TRBV7-9 and TRBJ2-7; possible D gene TRBD1, 8 bases. The CDR3 is 14 residues long. Trimming removed 4 bases at V and 1 base at J, with 11 bases between. Germline V gives CDR1 SEHNR, CDR2 FQNEAQ (reference sequence). The CDR3 spells CASSSQGGSYEQYF. The DNA of the CDR3 is TGTGCCAGCAGCTCACAGGGGGGGTCCTACGAGCAGTACTTC.

The chain has TRBV19 and TRBJ1-2, with a weak D call TRBD1 (5 bases). Germline CDR1 reads LNHDA; CDR2 reads SQIVND (reference sequence). V lost 7 bases, J lost 8 bases, and 11 bases lay in between. This CDR3 has 11 amino acids. Here the CDR3 reads CASIAGRGYTF. CDR3 in DNA: TGTGCCAGTATCGCAGGGAGGGGCTACACCTTC.

The chain couples TRBV6-1 to TRBJ2-5; D is ambiguous. This CDR3 spans 10 amino acids. In germline, CDR1 is MNHNS, CDR2 SASEGT. Trimming left V 4 bases short and J 7 bases short, with 4 bases between. The CDR3 nucleotides read TGTGCCAGCAGTGTTCTGACCCAGTACTTC. Its translation is CASSVLTQYF.

This clone was seen a few times. The chain employs TRBV4-1 and TRBJ1-3; the D is unclear. The CDR3 is made up of 15 amino acids. Germline lookup yields CDR1 MGHRA and CDR2 YSYEKL. The V end lost 0 bases, the J end lost 2 bases, and 8 bases lay between the germline ends. The CDR3, as DNA: TGCGCCAGCAGCCAAGATGTCAGTGCTGGAAACACCATATATTTT. Protein: CASSQDVSAGNTIYF.

The count of this clone is one. This chain links TRBV5-4 with TRBJ1-3; D perhaps matches TRBD1 (5 bases). V was trimmed by 2 bases and J by 0 bases, leaving 9 bases between them. The CDR3 length is 15 residues. Germline-derived CDR1 and CDR2 are SGHNT and YYREEE (reference sequence). The CDR3 sequence is CASSFGHSSGNTIYF. The CDR3 DNA is TGTGCCAGCAGCTTCGGACACAGCTCTGGAAACACCATATATTTT.

This clone was detected a few times. The V gene is TRBV4-2, the J gene TRBJ2-5; D unclear. CDR1 and CDR2 from the germline V gene are LGHNA and YNFKEQ. The CDR3 runs 14 residues. V was trimmed by 1 base and J by 3 bases, leaving 9 bases between them. The CDR3 DNA is TGTGCCAGCAGCCAAGGAGAGGAAGAAGAGACCCAGTACTTC. Translated, it gives CASSQGEEEETQYF.

This clone was seen a handful of times. The chain recombines TRBV6-5 with TRBJ1-3; tentatively, D is TRBD1 (6 bases). Germline V gene lookup returns CDR1 MNHEY and CDR2 SVGAGI. The CDR3 has 14 amino acids. Trimming took 8 bases from V and 0 from J, leaving 11 bases between them. CDR3 coding DNA: TGTGCCAGCGCACAGGGTAGCTCTGGAAACACCATATATTTT. Amino acids: CASAQGSSGNTIYF.

This clone was counted only a few times. The chain employs TRBV25-1 and TRBJ1-6, with D possibly being TRBD1 (5 bases). The CDR3 is made up of 16 amino acids. Trimming shortened V by 4 bases and J by 3 bases, and 13 bases separated the two germline ends. Germline V gene data show CDR1 as MGHDK and CDR2 as SYGVNS. Here the CDR3 reads CASSGGGVVYNSPLHF. The CDR3, as DNA: TGTGCCAGCAGTGGCGGGGGGGTTGTCTATAATTCACCCCTCCACTTT.

This clone occurred once. The chain joins TRBV7-6 to TRBJ2-3; TRBD2 agrees at 8 bases. Germline CDR1 SGHVS, CDR2 FNYEAQ. V lost 3 bases and J lost 1; bases outside the gene matches: 3. The CDR3 has 15 amino acids. CDR3 DNA: TGTGCCAGCAGCTTTTCGACTAGCGGCACAGATACGCAGTATTTT. It specifies CASSFSTSGTDTQYF. The full variable domain, its missing parts supplied by reference TRBV7-6 and TRBJ2-3, is GAGVSQSPRYKVTKRGQDVALRCDPISGHVSLYWYRQALGQGPEFLTYFNYEAQQDKSGLPNDRFSAERPEGSISTLTIQRTEQRDSAMYRCASSFSTSGTDTQYFGPGTRLTVL.

This chain joins TRBV30 and TRBJ2-3; no definite D call. In germline, CDR1 is GTSNPN, CDR2 SVGIG (reference sequence). The CDR3 sequence is 13 residues long. CDR3 in amino acids: CATRQRSTDTQYF. CDR3 coding DNA: TGTGCTACGCGGCAGCGAAGCACAGATACGCAGTATTTT. Together with reference TRBV30 and TRBJ2-3, the CDR3 gives the full variable domain: SQTIHQWPATLVQPVGSPLSLECTVEGTSNPNLYWYRQAAGRGLQLLFYSVGIGQISSEVPQNLSASRPQDRQFILSSKKLLLSDSGFYLCATRQRSTDTQYFGPGTRLTVL.

The chain couples TRBV2 to TRBJ2-4; 7 positions match TRBD1. Germline-derived CDR1 and CDR2 are SNHLY and FYNNEI. This CDR3 region has 13 residues. J was trimmed by 3 bases and V by 9 bases; bases with no gene match: 5. CDR3 coding DNA: TGTGCCAGTAGTCAGGGGGACAAAAACATTCAGTACTTC. The encoded protein is CASSQGDKNIQYF. Based on the CDR3 plus reference TRBV2 and TRBJ2-4, the full variable domain is EPEVTQTPSHQVTQMGQEVILRCVPISNHLYFYWYRQILGQKVEFLVSFYNNEISEKSEIFDDQFSVERPDGSNFTLKIRSTKLEDSAMYFCASSQGDKNIQYFGAGTRLSVL.

J is TRBJ2-7 and V is TRBV27; no firm D call. The CDR3 is 14 amino acids. The germline V gene has CDR1 MNHEY and CDR2 SMNVEV (reference sequence). V was trimmed by 0 bases and J by 2 bases, leaving 8 bases between them. Here the CDR3 DNA reads TGTGCCAGCAGTTTATCGATAGGAGCCTACGAGCAGTACTTC. Translating it yields CASSLSIGAYEQYF.

This chain joins TRBV5-1 and TRBJ1-2; weak D call: TRBD1 (5 bases). The CDR3 is made up of 13 amino acids. CDR1 and CDR2 (germline): SGHRS, YFSETQ. V lost 4 bases and J 4 bases, leaving 11 bases between the germline ends. CDR3 nucleotides: TGCGCCAGCAGCCTTGACAGACTCTATGGCTACACCTTC. Translating gives CASSLDRLYGYTF.

The V gene is TRBV6-1, the J gene TRBJ1-5, with D possibly TRBD1 on 6 matching bases. The CDR3 loop spans 13 amino acids. Germline CDR1 is MNHNS and CDR2 is SASEGT. The V gene lost 6 bases and the J gene lost 2 bases, with 8 bases spanning the gap. CDR3 loop: CASSRQGNQPQHF. The CDR3 DNA reads TGTGCCAGCAGCAGACAGGGCAATCAGCCCCAGCATTTT.

V usage is TRBV10-1 and J usage is TRBJ2-2; 8 positions agree with TRBD2. Germline assignment: CDR1 WNHNN and CDR2 SYGVQD (reference sequence). Trimming at V came to 6 bases and at J to 0 bases, leaving 6 bases not matched to a gene. The CDR3 runs to 16 residues. The CDR3 region is CASSLSGAPNTGELFF. Here the CDR3 DNA reads TGCGCCAGCAGCCTTAGCGGGGCCCCGAACACCGGGGAGCTGTTTTTT.

V and J are TRBV5-4 and TRBJ2-1; TRBD2 matches 9 bases. Germline V CDR1 and CDR2: SGHNT, YYREEE (reference sequence). After removal of 9 bases from V and 0 bases from J, the junction contained 10 bases not matched to a gene. The CDR3 spans 16 residues. CDR3: CAISSGGSSSYNEQFF. For the CDR3, the DNA is TGTGCCATATCGAGCGGGGGGTCGAGCTCCTACAATGAGCAGTTCTTC. Supplemented by reference TRBV5-4 and TRBJ2-1, the full variable domain reads ETGVTQSPTHLIKTRGQQVTLRCSSQSGHNTVSWYQQALGQGPQFIFQYYREEENGRGNFPPRFSGLQFPNYSSELNVNALELDDSALYLCAISSGGSSSYNEQFFGPGTRLTVL.

The chain links TRBV6-5 to TRBJ2-5, with 11 bases matching TRBD2. CDR1 and CDR2 from the germline V gene are MNHEY and SVGAGI. V was pared by 5 bases and J by 4 bases, with 0 bases of the junction left unmatched. This CDR3 is 13 amino acids long. For the CDR3, the DNA is TGTGCCAGCAGTGGACTAGCGGGAGAGACCCAGTACTTC. It encodes CASSGLAGETQYF.

The chain recombines TRBV19 with TRBJ1-2; D ambiguous. The CDR3 covers 12 residues. The germline gives CDR1 LNHDA, CDR2 SQIVND (reference sequence). Deletions cut 3 bases from V and 8 bases from J, with 10 bases between. The CDR3 DNA reads as TGTGCCAGTAGTATGATGGACTGGGGCTACACCTTC. The encoded protein is CASSMMDWGYTF. Combining the CDR3 with reference TRBV19 and TRBJ1-2 gives the whole variable domain DGGITQSPKYLFRKEGQNVTLSCEQNLNHDAMYWYRQDPGQGLRLIYYSQIVNDFQKGDIAEGYSVSREKKESFPLTVTSAQKNPTAFYLCASSMMDWGYTFGSGTRLTVV.

The V gene is TRBV10-1, the J gene TRBJ2-3; D possibly corresponds to TRBD1 (5 bases). The CDR3 loop spans 15 amino acids. Germline V gene data show CDR1 as WNHNN and CDR2 as SYGVQD (reference sequence). Trimming took off 6 bases at V and 1 base at J, with 14 bases between the two ends. The chain's CDR3 is CASRSGPSGTDTQYF. The CDR3 DNA sequence: TGCGCCAGCAGGTCAGGGCCCTCCGGCACAGATACGCAGTATTTT.